The 7 T cell receptor beta chains below all came from one sample that was sequenced in a study of blood T cell repertoires in COVID-19. Only in-frame clones appear in the TCRdb table, and some are missing; sequencing was by immunoSEQ multiplex PCR. The sample has around 97,000 clones, around 89% seen once; the top ten hold around 3.7%. Sequenced sample: peripheral blood. These receptors were collected from a woman aged 55-69 years with acute or convalescent COVID-19.

The chain links TRBV12-3 or TRBV12-4 to TRBJ1-5, with unresolved D. The CDR3 contains 12 residues. Trimming shortened V by 9 bases and J by 7 bases, and 13 bases separated the two germline ends. The CDR3 sequence is CASSQVPQPQHF. The CDR3 nucleotides are TGTGCCAGTTCCCAGGTCCCGCAGCCCCAGCATTTT.

The gene calls are TRBV19 and TRBJ1-6, with D tentatively TRBD1 (6 bases). The V end lost 7 bases, the J end lost 6 bases, and 13 bases lay between the germline ends. CDR1 and CDR2 from the germline V gene are LNHDA and SQIVND (reference sequence). The CDR3 has 14 residues. The CDR3 sequence is CASTGRQVNSPLHF. In DNA, the CDR3 is TGTGCCAGTACGGGGAGACAGGTTAATTCACCCCTCCACTTT.

The CDR3 sequence: CSVRVAGQPNEKLFF. The CDR3 DNA follows: TGCAGCGTTAGGGTAGCGGGACAGCCTAATGAAAAACTGTTTTTT. This sequence joins TRBV29-1 and TRBJ1-4, with 7 bases aligning to TRBD1. The germline CDR1 and CDR2 sequences are SQVTM and ANQGSEA. V shed 5 bases and J 3 bases; nucleotides not matched to a gene: 9. CDR3 size: 15 residues.

This chain links TRBV7-2 with TRBJ2-1; D may be TRBD1 (5 bases). Germline-derived CDR1 and CDR2 are SGHTA and FQGNSA. Trimming took 1 base from V and 0 from J, leaving 7 bases between them. This CDR3 is 15 amino acids long. The DNA for the CDR3 is TGTGCCAGCAGCTTAGGACAGAACTCCTACAATGAGCAGTTCTTC. Translation gives CASSLGQNSYNEQFF.

The chain uses TRBV21-1 and TRBJ1-2; the table calls TRBD1, which could not be checked here. TRBV21-1 is classified as a pseudogene. The CDR3 contains 15 residues. In DNA form, the CDR3 reads TGTGCCAGCAGCAGATGGGGCAGCCACAACTATGGCTACACCTTC. Protein sequence: CASSRWGSHNYGYTF.

About this clone: Other DNA sequences in the same sample also yield this CDR3. CDR3 in amino acids: CASSSGQGGEKLFF. As DNA, the CDR3 is TGCGCCAGCAGCTCTGGACAGGGTGGTGAAAAACTGTTTTTT. This rearrangement joins TRBV5-1 to TRBJ1-4; 8 nucleotides align to TRBD1. V shed 3 bases, J shed 7 bases, and the junction held 5 bases outside the gene matches. There are 14 residues in the CDR3. Germline values: CDR1 SGHRS, CDR2 YFSETQ.

The chain employs TRBV11-3 and TRBJ1-6; TRBD1 agrees at 7 bases. The CDR3 covers 16 residues. Germline CDR1 is SGHNT and CDR2 is YENEEA. Germline trimming cut 3 bases from V and 3 bases from J; bases unmatched to any gene: 5. For the CDR3, the DNA is TGTGCCAGCAGCTTCTTACAGGGGAACTATAATTCACCCCTCCACTTT. It yields the protein CASSFLQGNYNSPLHF.